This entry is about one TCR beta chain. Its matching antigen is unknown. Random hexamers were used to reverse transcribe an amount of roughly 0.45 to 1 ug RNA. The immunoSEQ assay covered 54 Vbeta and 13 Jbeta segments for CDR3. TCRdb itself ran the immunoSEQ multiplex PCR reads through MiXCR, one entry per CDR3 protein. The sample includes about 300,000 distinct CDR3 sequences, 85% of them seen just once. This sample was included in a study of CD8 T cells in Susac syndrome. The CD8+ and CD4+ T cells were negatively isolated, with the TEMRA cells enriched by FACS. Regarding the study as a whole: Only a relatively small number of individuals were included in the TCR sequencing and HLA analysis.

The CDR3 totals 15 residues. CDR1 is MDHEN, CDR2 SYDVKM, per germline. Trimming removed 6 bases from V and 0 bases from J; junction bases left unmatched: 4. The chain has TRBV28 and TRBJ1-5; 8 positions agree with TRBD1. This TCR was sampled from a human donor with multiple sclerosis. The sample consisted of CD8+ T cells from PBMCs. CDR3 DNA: TGTGCCAGCAGACCGACAGGGGTTAGCAATCAGCCCCAGCATTTT. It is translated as CASRPTGVSNQPQHF.